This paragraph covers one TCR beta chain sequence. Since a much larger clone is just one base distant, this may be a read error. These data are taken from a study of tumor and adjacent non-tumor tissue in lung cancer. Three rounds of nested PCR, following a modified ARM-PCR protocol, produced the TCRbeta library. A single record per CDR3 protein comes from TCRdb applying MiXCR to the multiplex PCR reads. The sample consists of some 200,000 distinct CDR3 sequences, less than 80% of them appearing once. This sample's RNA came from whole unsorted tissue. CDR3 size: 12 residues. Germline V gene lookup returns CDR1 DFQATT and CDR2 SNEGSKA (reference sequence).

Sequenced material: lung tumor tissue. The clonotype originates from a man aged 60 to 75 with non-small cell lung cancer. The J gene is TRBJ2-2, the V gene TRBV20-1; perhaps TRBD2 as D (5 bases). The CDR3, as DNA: TGCAGTGCTCCCGCAACAGCCGGGGAGCTGTTATTT. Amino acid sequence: CSAPATAGELLF.